This TCR beta chain was sequenced for a study of T cell repertoires in cytomegalovirus infection. Looking at the study overall: Public signatures in TCR beta pointed to CMV infection and matching HLA type. Findings and limits, study-wide: Individuals carrying CMV plus the relevant HLA were identified by cumulative frequency of public TCR beta families.

TCRdb re-analysed the reads in MiXCR, keeping a single row per CDR3 protein. The table lists roughly 78,000 distinct CDR3 sequences, about 40% of them singletons. This clonotype turned up a few times. Its antigen is not identified. Germline-derived CDR1 and CDR2 are SGHAT and FQNNGV. V dropped 5 bases and J dropped 2 bases, with 15 bases sitting between them. The CDR3 is made up of 15 amino acids. The input for sequencing was CD8+ T cells from cultured PBMCs, taken from culture after CMV antigen stimulation. The receptor comes from a human donor in good health (CMV status not recorded). Some clones in this sample may be carry-over from other donors' samples. V and J are TRBV11-2 and TRBJ2-5; possible D gene TRBD2, 5 bases. CDR3 coding DNA: TGTGCCAGCAGCAACATCCGCGGGCCACAAGAGACCCAGTACTTC. Protein product: CASSNIRGPQETQYF.